This entry features one TCR beta chain sequence. Its antigen is not known. Generated by immunoSEQ multiplex PCR, the TCRdb table keeps only in-frame clones and is missing some. Here the sample spans 52,000 or so clones, about 85% being singletons. The sample belongs to a study of OX40 agonist ivuxolimab in advanced cancers. For the study at large: Patients were given ivuxolimab, an antibody that agonizes OX40 (CD134). Among those enrolled, mean age was 60 years (range about 23 to 79) and approximately 83% were male.

General study results and limits: Low normalized clonal expansion also occurred in some nonresponding patients. Clonal expansion by week 6 occurred in CD4+ and CD8+ blood T cells (at 0.1 to 3.0 mg/kg).

CDR3 length: 15 amino acids. From germline, CDR1 is SEHNR and CDR2 FQNEAQ (reference sequence). Losses at the gene ends were 1 base for V and 3 bases for J; bases not matched to a gene: 6. This sequence originates from an adult with an advanced solid tumor such as melanoma, head and neck, liver or kidney cancer. V and J are TRBV7-9 and TRBJ2-7; 7 bases are shared with TRBD2. The source was CD4+ or CD8+ T cells sorted from blood, collected in a trial of the OX40 agonist ivuxolimab. CDR3 in amino acids: CASSLGAGRDYEQYF. CDR3 nucleotide sequence: TGTGCCAGCAGCTTAGGGGCAGGGAGGGACTACGAGCAGTACTTC.